Shown below are 12 T cell receptor beta chains from a single sample sequenced in a study of Ad26.COV2.S vaccination and SARS-CoV-2 variants. Generated by immunoSEQ multiplex PCR, the TCRdb table keeps only in-frame clones and is missing some. The table shows 350,000 to 450,000 clones, with about 88% occurring only once. Stated treatment: some 19 received Ad26.COV2.S at low or high dose, single or two shots; 5 received placebo; per-sample allocation not given. At day 63 after the first vaccine or placebo injection, samples were drawn. The material was peripheral blood, obtained in a trial of Ad26.COV2.S vaccine versus placebo. Receptor source: a person between 18 and 59 years old who received the Ad26.COV2.S COVID-19 vaccine or a placebo.

V is TRBV7-2 and J is TRBJ2-7, with TRBD1 matching 11 bases. Germline lookup yields CDR1 SGHTA and CDR2 FQGNSA. The CDR3 is 16 residues long. With V trimmed by 5 bases and J by 0 bases, 6 bases remained unmatched. The CDR3 loop is CASSIGQGAVSYEQYF. The CDR3 DNA is TGTGCCAGCAGCATCGGACAGGGGGCGGTCTCCTACGAGCAGTACTTC.

This clone came up once. The genes are TRBV2 and TRBJ2-6, with D possibly matching TRBD2 (6 bases). The CDR3 is made up of 15 amino acids. V lost 7 bases and J 1 base, leaving 11 bases between the germline ends. Germline V CDR1 and CDR2: SNHLY, FYNNEI. In DNA form, the CDR3 reads TGTGCCAGCACCCAGGAGGGATCTGGGGCCAACGTCCTGACTTTC. Amino acid sequence: CASTQEGSGANVLTF.

J is TRBJ2-5 and V is TRBV18; 10 positions agree with TRBD1. The CDR3 consists of 15 residues. V shed 6 bases, J shed 5 bases, and the junction held 9 bases outside the gene matches. Germline assignment: CDR1 KGHSH and CDR2 LQKENI. This chain's CDR3 is CASSSGQGIGETQYF. The CDR3 nucleotides read TGTGCCAGCTCTTCGGGACAGGGGATCGGGGAGACCCAGTACTTC. The whole variable domain, remainder taken from reference TRBV18 and TRBJ2-5, is NAGVMQNPRHLVRRRGQEARLRCSPMKGHSHVYWYRQLPEEGLKFMVYLQKENIIDESGMPKERFSAEFPKEGPSILRIQQVVRGDSAAYFCASSSGQGIGETQYFGPGTRLLVL.

CDR3 loop: CASRGRSGNTIYF. Here the CDR3 DNA reads TGTGCCAGCAGGGGACGCTCTGGAAACACCATATATTTT. V usage is TRBV12-3 or TRBV12-4 and J usage is TRBJ1-3; D is perhaps TRBD1 (5 bases). Trimming left V 6 bases short and J 0 bases short, with 6 bases between. The CDR3 contains 13 residues.

The chain combines TRBV6-2 or TRBV6-3 with TRBJ2-3; the D gene is possibly TRBD2 (6 bases). Trimming took off 0 bases at V and 0 bases at J, with 16 bases between the two ends. The germline gives CDR1 MNHEY, CDR2 SVGEGT. The CDR3 is 18 residues long. The CDR3 DNA reads as TGTGCCAGCAGTTACTCTAGCGGAGGATATCCTAGCACAGATACGCAGTATTTT. It encodes CASSYSSGGYPSTDTQYF.

The V gene is TRBV18, the J gene TRBJ2-7; 7 nucleotides align to TRBD1. CDR1 is KGHSH and CDR2 is LQKENI in the germline V gene. This CDR3 has 16 amino acids. V gave up 0 bases and J gave up 4 bases; unmatched junction bases: 9. This CDR3 reads CASSPPGTETFYEQYF. CDR3 coding DNA: TGTGCCAGCTCACCACCGGGGACAGAGACTTTTTACGAGCAGTACTTC.

The rearrangement links TRBV13 to TRBJ1-2; 8 positions match TRBD1. The J segment lost 1 base and the V segment lost 4 bases, leaving 5 bases of the junction unmatched. The germline V gene encodes CDR1 PRHDT and CDR2 FYEKMQ (reference sequence). The CDR3 is made up of 15 amino acids. The CDR3 DNA sequence: TGTGCCAGCAGCTGGAGGACAGGGTTTAACTATGGCTACACCTTC. Its protein product is CASSWRTGFNYGYTF.

The table lists this clone with a few counts. This chain uses TRBV6-2 or TRBV6-3 with TRBJ1-2; 8 bases map to TRBD1. V dropped 2 bases and J dropped 4; count of bases not matched to a gene: 3. Germline values: CDR1 MNHEY, CDR2 SVGEGT. This CDR3 is 14 amino acids long. In nucleotides, the CDR3 is TGTGCCAGCAGTTACGAGGACAGGGCCTATGGCTACACCTTC. Translated: CASSYEDRAYGYTF.

V and J are TRBV19 and TRBJ1-1; no definite D call. V lost 0 bases and J lost 10, with 12 bases in between. Germline CDR1 and CDR2: LNHDA and SQIVND (reference sequence). This CDR3 comprises 13 residues. In DNA form, the CDR3 reads TGTGCCAGTAGTATAGAAGGAGGGTACGGAGCTTTCTTT. It codes for CASSIEGGYGAFF. The full variable domain, completed using reference TRBV19 and TRBJ1-1, is DGGITQSPKYLFRKEGQNVTLSCEQNLNHDAMYWYRQDPGQGLRLIYYSQIVNDFQKGDIAEGYSVSREKKESFPLTVTSAQKNPTAFYLCASSIEGGYGAFFGQGTRLTVV.

This clone was detected a few times. The junction differs from germline at one of its ends, possibly a read error. The V gene is TRBV9, the J gene TRBJ2-7; D is unclear. This CDR3 contains 16 residues. Germline lookup yields CDR1 SGDLS and CDR2 YYNGEE. CDR3 in amino acids: CASSVASAVRSSEQYF. In nucleotides, the CDR3 is TGTGCCAGCAGCGTAGCCAGCGCCGTTCGATCCTCCGAGCAGTACTTC.

This clone was seen a few times. J is TRBJ1-1 and V is TRBV10-2; 7 nucleotides align to TRBD1. The CDR3 sequence is 19 residues long. The ends lost 0 bases at V and 3 bases at J; junction bases unmatched: 16. The germline V gene has CDR1 WSHSY and CDR2 SAAADI. CDR3 nucleotide sequence: TGCGCCAGCAGTGAGTCGCCCCGGGACAGACTCCTGCGGGACACTGAAGCTTTCTTT. Its translation is CASSESPRDRLLRDTEAFF.

In this sample, this clone turned up once. Other DNA variants within this sample encode the same CDR3. The chain joins TRBV11-3 to TRBJ2-1; D gene unclear. The CDR3 has 14 residues. Germline V gene data show CDR1 as SGHNT and CDR2 as YENEEA. The ends were cut back, 0 bases at V and 0 bases at J, with 3 bases in the middle. The CDR3 bases are TGTGCCAGCAGCTTAGATAGCTCCTACAATGAGCAGTTCTTC. It codes for CASSLDSSYNEQFF.